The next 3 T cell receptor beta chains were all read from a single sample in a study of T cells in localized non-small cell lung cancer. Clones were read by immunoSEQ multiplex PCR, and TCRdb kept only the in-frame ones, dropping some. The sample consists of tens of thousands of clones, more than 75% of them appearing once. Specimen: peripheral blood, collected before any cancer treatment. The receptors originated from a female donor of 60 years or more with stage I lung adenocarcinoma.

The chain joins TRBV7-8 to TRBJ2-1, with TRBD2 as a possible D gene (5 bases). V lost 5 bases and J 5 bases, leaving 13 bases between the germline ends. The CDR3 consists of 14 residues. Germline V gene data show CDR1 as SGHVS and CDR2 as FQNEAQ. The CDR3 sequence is CASSPGVGDNEQFF. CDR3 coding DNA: TGTGCCAGCAGCCCCGGGGTTGGGGACAATGAGCAGTTCTTC.

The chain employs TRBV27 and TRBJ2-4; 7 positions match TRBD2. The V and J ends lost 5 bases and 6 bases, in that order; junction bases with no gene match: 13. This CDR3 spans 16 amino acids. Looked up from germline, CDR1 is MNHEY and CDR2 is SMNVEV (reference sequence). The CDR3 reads CASSPDLRGGGNIQYF. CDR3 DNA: TGTGCCAGCAGTCCAGACCTCCGTGGGGGGGGAAACATTCAGTACTTC.

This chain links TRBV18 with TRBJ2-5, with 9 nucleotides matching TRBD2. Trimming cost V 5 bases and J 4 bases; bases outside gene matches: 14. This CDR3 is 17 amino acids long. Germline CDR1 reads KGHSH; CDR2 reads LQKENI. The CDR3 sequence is CASSTDRGGAEGETQYF. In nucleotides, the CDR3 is TGTGCCAGCTCAACCGACCGCGGGGGGGCTGAGGGAGAGACCCAGTACTTC.